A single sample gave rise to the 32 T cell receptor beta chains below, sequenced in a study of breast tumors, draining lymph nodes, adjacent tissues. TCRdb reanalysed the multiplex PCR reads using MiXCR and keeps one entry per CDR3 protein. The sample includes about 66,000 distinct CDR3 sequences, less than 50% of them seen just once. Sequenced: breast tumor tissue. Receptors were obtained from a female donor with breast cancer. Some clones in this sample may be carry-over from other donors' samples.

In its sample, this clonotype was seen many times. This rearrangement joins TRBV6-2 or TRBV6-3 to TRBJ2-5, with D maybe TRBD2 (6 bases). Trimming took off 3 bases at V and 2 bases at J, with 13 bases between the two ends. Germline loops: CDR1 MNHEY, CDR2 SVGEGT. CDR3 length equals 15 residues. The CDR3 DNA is TGTGCCAGCAGTTATTACGGCGGGGCTCAAGAGACCCAGTACTTC. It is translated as CASSYYGGAQETQYF.

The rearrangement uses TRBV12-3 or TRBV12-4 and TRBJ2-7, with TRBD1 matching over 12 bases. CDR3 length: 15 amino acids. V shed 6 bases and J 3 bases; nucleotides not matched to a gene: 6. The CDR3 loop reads CASRSGTGGHYEQYF. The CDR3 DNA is TGTGCCAGCAGATCCGGGACAGGGGGCCACTACGAGCAGTACTTC.

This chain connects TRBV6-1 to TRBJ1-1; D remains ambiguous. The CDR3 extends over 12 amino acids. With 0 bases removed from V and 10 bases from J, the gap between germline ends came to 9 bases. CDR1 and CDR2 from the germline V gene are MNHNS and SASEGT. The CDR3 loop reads CASSEARTRAFF. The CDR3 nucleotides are TGTGCCAGCAGTGAAGCCCGGACCCGAGCTTTCTTT.

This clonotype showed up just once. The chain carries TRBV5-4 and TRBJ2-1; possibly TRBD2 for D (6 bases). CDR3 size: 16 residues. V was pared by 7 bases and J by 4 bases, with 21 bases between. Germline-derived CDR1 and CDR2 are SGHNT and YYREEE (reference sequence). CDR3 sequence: CASAKQWASAYNEQFF. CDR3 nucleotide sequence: TGTGCCAGCGCCAAGCAGTGGGCTAGCGCTTACAATGAGCAGTTCTTC. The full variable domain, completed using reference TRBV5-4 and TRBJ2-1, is ETGVTQSPTHLIKTRGQQVTLRCSSQSGHNTVSWYQQALGQGPQFIFQYYREEENGRGNFPPRFSGLQFPNYSSELNVNALELDDSALYLCASAKQWASAYNEQFFGPGTRLTVL.

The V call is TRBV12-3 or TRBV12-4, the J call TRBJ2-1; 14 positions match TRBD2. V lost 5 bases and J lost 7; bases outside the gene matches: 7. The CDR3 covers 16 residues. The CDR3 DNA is TGTGCCAGCAGTCCGGGACTAGCGGGGGTCGTGAATGAGCAGTTCTTC. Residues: CASSPGLAGVVNEQFF.

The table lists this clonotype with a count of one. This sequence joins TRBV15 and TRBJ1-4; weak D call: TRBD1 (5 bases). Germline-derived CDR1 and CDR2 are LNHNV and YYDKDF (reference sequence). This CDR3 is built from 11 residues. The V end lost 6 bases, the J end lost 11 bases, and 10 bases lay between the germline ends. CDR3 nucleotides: TGTGCCACCAGATGGGGCAGGAAACTGTTTTTT. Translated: CATRWGRKLFF.

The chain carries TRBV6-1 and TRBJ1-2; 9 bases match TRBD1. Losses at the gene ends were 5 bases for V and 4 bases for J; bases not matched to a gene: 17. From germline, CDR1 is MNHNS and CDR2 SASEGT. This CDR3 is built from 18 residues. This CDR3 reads CASSHSSNRQGVLYGYTF. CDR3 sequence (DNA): TGTGCCAGCAGTCATAGTTCTAACCGACAGGGGGTCCTCTATGGCTACACCTTC.

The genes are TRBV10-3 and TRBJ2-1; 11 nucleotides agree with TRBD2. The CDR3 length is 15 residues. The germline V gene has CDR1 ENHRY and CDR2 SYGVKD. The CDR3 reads CARTSSGGARNEQFF. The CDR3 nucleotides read TGTGCTAGAACAAGTAGCGGGGGGGCCAGGAATGAGCAGTTCTTC.

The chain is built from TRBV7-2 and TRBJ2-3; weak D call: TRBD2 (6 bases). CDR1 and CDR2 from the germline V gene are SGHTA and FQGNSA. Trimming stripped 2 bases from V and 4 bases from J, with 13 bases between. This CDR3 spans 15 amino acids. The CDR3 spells CASSLLPGEADTQYF. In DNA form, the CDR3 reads TGTGCCAGCAGCTTACTCCCGGGAGAGGCAGATACGCAGTATTTT.

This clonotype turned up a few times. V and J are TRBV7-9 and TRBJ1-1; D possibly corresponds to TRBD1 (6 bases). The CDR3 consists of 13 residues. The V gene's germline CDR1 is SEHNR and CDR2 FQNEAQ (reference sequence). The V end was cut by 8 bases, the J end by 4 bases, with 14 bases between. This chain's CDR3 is CASGPGQLTEAFF. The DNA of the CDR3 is TGTGCCAGCGGCCCCGGACAGCTCACTGAAGCTTTCTTT.

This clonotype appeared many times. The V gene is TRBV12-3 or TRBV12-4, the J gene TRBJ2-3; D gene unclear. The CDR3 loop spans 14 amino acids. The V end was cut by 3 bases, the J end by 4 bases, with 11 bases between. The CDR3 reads CASSFNEPPDTQYF. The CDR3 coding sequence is TGTGCCAGCAGTTTTAACGAGCCCCCAGATACGCAGTATTTT.

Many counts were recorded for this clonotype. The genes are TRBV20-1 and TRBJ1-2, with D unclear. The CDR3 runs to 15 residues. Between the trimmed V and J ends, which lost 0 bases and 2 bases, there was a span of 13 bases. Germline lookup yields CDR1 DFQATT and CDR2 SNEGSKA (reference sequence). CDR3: CSARDGLGRNYGYTF. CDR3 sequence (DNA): TGCAGTGCTAGAGATGGGTTAGGACGGAACTATGGCTACACCTTC.

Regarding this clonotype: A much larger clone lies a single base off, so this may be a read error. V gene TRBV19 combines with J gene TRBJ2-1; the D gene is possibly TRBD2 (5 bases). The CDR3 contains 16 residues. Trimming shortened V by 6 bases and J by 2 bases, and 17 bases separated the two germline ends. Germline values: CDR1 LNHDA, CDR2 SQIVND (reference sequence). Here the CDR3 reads CASRIGNPGTYNEQFF. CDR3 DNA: TGTGCCAGTAGGATCGGAAACCCGGGGACCTACAATGAGCAGTTCTTC.

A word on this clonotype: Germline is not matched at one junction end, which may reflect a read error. CDR3 DNA sequence: TGTGCCAGCAGTTACTCGAAGGCGACAGCAACCTACAAGCAGAACTTC. Encoded protein: CASSYSKATATYKQNF. The V gene is TRBV6-5, the J gene TRBJ2-7; tentative D call: TRBD1 (5 bases). Germline V gives CDR1 MNHEY, CDR2 SVGAGI. The CDR3 consists of 16 residues.

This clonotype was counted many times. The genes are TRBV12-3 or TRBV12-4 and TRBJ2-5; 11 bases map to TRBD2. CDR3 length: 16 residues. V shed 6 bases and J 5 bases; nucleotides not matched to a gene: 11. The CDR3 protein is CASRSGTSGGLETQYF. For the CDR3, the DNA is TGTGCCAGCAGATCCGGAACTAGCGGGGGACTGGAGACCCAGTACTTC.

The CDR3 sequence is CATSDLGREQYF. The CDR3 nucleotides are TGTGCCACCAGTGATTTGGGTCGTGAGCAGTATTTT. V is TRBV24-1 and J is TRBJ2-3; D unresolved. The CDR3 totals 12 residues. V lost 0 bases to trimming and J lost 11 bases, with 8 bases between them. The V gene's germline CDR1 is KGHDR and CDR2 SFDVKD.

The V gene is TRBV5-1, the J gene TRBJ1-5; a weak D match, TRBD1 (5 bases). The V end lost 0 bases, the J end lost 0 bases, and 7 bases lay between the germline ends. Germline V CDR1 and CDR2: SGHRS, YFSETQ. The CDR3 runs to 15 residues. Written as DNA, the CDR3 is TGCGCCAGCAGCTTGGGCGGGGGTAGCAATCAGCCCCAGCATTTT. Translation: CASSLGGGSNQPQHF.

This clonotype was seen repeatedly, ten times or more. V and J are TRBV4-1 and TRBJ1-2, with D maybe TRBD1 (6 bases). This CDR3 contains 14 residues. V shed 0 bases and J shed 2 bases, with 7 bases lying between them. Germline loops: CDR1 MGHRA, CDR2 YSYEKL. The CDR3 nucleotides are TGCGCCAGCAGCCAAGAGGACAGAAACTATGGCTACACCTTC. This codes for CASSQEDRNYGYTF.

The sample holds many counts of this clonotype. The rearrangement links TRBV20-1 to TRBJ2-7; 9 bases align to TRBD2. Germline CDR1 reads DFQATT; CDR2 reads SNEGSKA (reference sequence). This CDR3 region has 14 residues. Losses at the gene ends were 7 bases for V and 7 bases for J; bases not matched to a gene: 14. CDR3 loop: CSVERTSASREQYF. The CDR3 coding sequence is TGCAGTGTTGAGCGGACTAGCGCGTCTCGGGAGCAGTACTTC.

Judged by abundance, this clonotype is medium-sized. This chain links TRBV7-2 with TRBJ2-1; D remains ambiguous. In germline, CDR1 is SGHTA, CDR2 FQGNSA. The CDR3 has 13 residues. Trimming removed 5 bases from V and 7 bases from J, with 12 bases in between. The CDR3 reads CASSNQVRNEQFF. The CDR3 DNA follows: TGTGCCAGCAGCAATCAGGTTAGAAATGAGCAGTTCTTC. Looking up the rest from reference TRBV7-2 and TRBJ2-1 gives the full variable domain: GAGVSQSPSNKVTEKGKDVELRCDPISGHTALYWYRQSLGQGLEFLIYFQGNSAPDKSGLPSDRFSAERTGGSVSTLTIQRTQQEDSAVYLCASSNQVRNEQFFGPGTRLTVL.

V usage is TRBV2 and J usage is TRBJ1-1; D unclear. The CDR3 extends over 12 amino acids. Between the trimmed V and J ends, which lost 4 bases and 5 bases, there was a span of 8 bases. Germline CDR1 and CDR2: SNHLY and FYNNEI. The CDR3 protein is CASSASRTEAFF. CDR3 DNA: TGTGCCAGCAGTGCGAGCCGGACTGAAGCTTTCTTT.

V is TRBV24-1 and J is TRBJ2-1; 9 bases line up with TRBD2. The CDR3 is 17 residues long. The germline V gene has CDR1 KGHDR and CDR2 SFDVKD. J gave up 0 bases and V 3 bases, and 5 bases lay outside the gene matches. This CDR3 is CATSDPSTSGSYNEQFF. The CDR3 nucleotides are TGTGCCACCAGTGATCCTTCGACTAGCGGCTCCTACAATGAGCAGTTCTTC.

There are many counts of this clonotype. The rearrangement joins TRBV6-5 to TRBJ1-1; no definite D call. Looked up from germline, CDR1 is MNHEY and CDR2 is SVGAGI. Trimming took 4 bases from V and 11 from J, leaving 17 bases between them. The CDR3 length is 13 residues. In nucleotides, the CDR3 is TGTGCCAGCAGTTCTTCAGATTTTTTTTCGGCTTTCTTT. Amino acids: CASSSSDFFSAFF.

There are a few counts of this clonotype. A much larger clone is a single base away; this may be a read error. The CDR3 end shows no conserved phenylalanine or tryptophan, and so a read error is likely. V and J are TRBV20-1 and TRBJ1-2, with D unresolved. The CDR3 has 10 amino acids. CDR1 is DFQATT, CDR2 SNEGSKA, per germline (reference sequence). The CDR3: CVPGRYGYTS. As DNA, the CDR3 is TGCGTTCCCGGAAGGTATGGCTACACCTCC.

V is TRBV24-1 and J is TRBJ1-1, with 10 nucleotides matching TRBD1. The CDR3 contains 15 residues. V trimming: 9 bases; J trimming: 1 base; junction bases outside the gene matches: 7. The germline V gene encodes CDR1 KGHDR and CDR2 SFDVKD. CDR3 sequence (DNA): TGTGCCACCCCCGGGACAGGGGTCACGAACACTGAAGCTTTCTTT. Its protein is CATPGTGVTNTEAFF.

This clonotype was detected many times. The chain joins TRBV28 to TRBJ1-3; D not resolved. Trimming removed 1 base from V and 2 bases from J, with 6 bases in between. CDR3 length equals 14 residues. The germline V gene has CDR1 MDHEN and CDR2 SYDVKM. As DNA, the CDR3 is TGTGCCAGCAGTTTATTCACCCCTGGAAACACCATATATTTT. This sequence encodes CASSLFTPGNTIYF.

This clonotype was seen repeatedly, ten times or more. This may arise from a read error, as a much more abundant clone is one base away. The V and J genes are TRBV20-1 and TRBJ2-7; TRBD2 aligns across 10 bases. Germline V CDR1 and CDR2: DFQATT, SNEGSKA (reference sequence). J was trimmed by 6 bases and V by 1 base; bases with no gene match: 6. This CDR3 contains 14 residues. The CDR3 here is CSARGSSGSSEQYF. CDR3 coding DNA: TGCAGTGCTAGAGGTTCTAGCGGGAGCTCCGAGCAGTACTTC.

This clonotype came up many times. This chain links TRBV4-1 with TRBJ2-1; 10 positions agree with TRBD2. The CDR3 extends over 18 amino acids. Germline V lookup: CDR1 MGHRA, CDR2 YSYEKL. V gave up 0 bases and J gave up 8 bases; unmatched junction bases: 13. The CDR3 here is CASSQEGGAGGLWDEQFF. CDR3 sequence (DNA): TGCGCCAGCAGCCAAGAAGGAGGAGCGGGGGGGCTATGGGATGAGCAGTTCTTC.

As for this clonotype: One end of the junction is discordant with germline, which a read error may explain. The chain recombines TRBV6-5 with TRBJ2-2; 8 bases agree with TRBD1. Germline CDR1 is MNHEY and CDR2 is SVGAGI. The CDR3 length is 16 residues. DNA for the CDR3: TGTGCCAGCAGTTACCCTCAGGGGGCGCGTCCCGGGGAGCCGTTTTTC. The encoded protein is CASSYPQGARPGEPFF.

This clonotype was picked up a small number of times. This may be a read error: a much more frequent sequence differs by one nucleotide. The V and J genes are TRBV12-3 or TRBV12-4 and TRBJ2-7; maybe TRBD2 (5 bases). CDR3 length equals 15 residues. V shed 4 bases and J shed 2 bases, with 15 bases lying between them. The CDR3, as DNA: TGTGCCAGCAGTTCTGCTTTTGGGAGCCCCTACGAGCAGTACTTC. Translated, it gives CASSSAFGSPYEQYF.

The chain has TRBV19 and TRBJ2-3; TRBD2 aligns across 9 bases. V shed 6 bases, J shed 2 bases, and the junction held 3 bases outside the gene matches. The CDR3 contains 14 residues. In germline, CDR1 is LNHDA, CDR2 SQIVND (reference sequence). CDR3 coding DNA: TGTGCCAGTAGAGCTAGCGGGAACACAGATACGCAGTATTTT. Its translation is CASRASGNTDTQYF.

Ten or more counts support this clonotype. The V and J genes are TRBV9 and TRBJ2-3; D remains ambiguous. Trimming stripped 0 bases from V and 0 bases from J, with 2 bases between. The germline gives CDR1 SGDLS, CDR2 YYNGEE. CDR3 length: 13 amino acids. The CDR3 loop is CASSVESTDTQYF. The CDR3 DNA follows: TGTGCCAGCAGCGTAGAGAGCACAGATACGCAGTATTTT. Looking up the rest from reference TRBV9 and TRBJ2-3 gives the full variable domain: DSGVTQTPKHLITATGQRVTLRCSPRSGDLSVYWYQQSLDQGLQFLIQYYNGEERAKGNILERFSAQQFPDLHSELNLSSLELGDSALYFCASSVESTDTQYFGPGTRLTVL.